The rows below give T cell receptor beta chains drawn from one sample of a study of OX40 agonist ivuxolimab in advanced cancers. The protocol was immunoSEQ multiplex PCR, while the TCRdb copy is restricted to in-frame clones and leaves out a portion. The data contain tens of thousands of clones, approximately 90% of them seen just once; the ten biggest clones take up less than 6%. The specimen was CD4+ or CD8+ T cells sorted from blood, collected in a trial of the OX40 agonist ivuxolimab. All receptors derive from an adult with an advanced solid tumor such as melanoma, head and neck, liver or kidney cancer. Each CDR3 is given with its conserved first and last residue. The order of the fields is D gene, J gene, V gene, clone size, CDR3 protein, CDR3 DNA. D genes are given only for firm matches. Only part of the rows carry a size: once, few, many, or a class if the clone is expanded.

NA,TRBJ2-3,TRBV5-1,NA,CASSRRGEDTQYF,TGCGCCAGCAGCCGGCGGGGTGAAGATACGCAGTATTTT
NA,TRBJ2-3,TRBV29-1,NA,CSVTSGSTDTQYF,TGCAGCGTGACGAGCGGGAGCACAGATACGCAGTATTTT
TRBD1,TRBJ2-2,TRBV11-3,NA,CAGSLEWAQGANTGELFF,TGTGCCGGCAGCTTAGAATGGGCTCAGGGGGCGAACACCGGGGAGCTGTTTTTT
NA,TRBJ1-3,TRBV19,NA,CASSIVGVRSGNTIYF,TGTGCCAGTAGTATAGTAGGGGTTCGTTCTGGAAACACCATATATTTT
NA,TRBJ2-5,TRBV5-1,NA,CASSFAGLEETQYF,TGCGCCAGCAGCTTTGCGGGGCTGGAGGAGACCCAGTACTTC
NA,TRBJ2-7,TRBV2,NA,CASSITGFSYEQYF,TGTGCCAGCAGTATTACAGGATTCTCCTACGAGCAGTACTTC
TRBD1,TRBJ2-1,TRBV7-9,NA,CASSETGTGNNEQFF,TGTGCCAGCAGCGAAACCGGGACAGGGAACAATGAGCAGTTCTTC
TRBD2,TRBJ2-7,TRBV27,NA,CASSLVRAGGFYEQYF,TGTGCCAGCAGTCTCGTTCGAGCGGGAGGGTTCTACGAGCAGTACTTC
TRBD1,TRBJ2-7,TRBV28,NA,CAIKRGTETTYEQYF,TGTGCCATCAAAAGAGGGACAGAGACGACCTACGAGCAGTACTTC
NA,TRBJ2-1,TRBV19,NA,CASSIGTWSSYNEQFF,TGTGCCAGTAGTATTGGTACGTGGAGCTCCTACAATGAGCAGTTCTTC
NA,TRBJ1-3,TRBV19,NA,CASIGVFSGNTIYF,TGTGCCAGTATTGGAGTTTTCTCTGGAAACACCATATATTTT
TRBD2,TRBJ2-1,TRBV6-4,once,CASSPVNLAGNNEQFF,TGTGCCAGCAGCCCCGTTAATCTAGCGGGCAACAATGAGCAGTTCTTC